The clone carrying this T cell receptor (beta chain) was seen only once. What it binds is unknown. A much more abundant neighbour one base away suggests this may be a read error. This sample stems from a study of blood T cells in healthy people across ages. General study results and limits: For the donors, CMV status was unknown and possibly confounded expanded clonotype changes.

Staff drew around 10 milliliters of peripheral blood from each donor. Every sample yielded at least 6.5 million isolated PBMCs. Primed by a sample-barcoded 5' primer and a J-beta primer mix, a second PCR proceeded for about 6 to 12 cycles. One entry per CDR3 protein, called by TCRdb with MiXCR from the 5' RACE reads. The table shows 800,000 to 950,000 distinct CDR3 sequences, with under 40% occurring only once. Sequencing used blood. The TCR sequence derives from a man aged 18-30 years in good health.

For the CDR3, the DNA is TGTGCCAGCAATAGTCTAGGTCGCCCAGATACGCAGTATTTT. It codes for CASNSLGRPDTQYF. The chain couples TRBV12-3 or TRBV12-4 to TRBJ2-3; D remains unclear. This CDR3 is built from 14 residues. The V and J ends lost 7 bases and 4 bases respectively, with 15 bases between them.